These T cell receptor beta chains were read from a single sample in a study of OX40 agonist ivuxolimab in advanced cancers. Data came from immunoSEQ multiplex PCR; TCRdb stores just in-frame clones and leaves some out. Of around 60,000 clones detected, approximately 81% appear once; the ten largest clones hold 3%. The source was CD4+ or CD8+ T cells sorted from blood, collected in a trial of the OX40 agonist ivuxolimab. The receptors were gathered from an adult with an advanced solid tumor such as melanoma, head and neck, liver or kidney cancer. Both conserved end residues are part of each CDR3. D genes are given only for firm matches. Size is omitted from some rows. Given values are once, few, many or a class for expanded clones.

TRBV5-4,TRBJ2-5,.,.,TGTGCCAGCAGCTCCTTTCGGGAGACCCAGTACTTC,CASSSFRETQYF
TRBV6-1,TRBJ2-3,.,TRBD1,TGTGCCAGCAGTGAGCGGACAGGCTCTAGCACAGATACGCAGTATTTT,CASSERTGSSTDTQYF
TRBV7-2,TRBJ1-2,.,.,TGTGCCAGCAGCTTAGAGGGGAAGGGGTATGGCTACACCTTC,CASSLEGKGYGYTF
TRBV5-1,TRBJ1-4,.,.,TGCGCCAGCCGAGGGACGGGTAATGAAAAACTGTTTTTT,CASRGTGNEKLFF
TRBV5-4,TRBJ2-3,.,TRBD1,TGTGCCAGCAGCTCAGCAGGGGGAACAGATACGCAGTATTTT,CASSSAGGTDTQYF
TRBV5-4,TRBJ1-2,.,.,TGTGCCAGCAGCCCCCAGGGCGGGACGGAGGGGTTGCACTATGGCTACACCTTC,CASSPQGGTEGLHYGYTF
TRBV5-1,TRBJ2-1,.,.,TGCGCCAGCAAGGGTCGGACGGGCAGGGGATACAATGAGCAGTTCTTC,CASKGRTGRGYNEQFF
TRBV5-6,TRBJ2-3,.,TRBD2,TGTGCCAGCAGCCCACTAGCGGGAGGGCCATGGGATACGCAGTATTTT,CASSPLAGGPWDTQYF
TRBV2,TRBJ1-5,.,.,TGTGCCAGCGGGGACGGCGGTCAGCCCCGGCATTTT,CASGDGGQPRHF
TRBV6-4,TRBJ1-5,.,.,TGTGCCAGCAGTCCGGACAGCAATCAGCCCCAGCATTTT,CASSPDSNQPQHF
TRBV2,TRBJ2-1,.,.,TGTGCCAGCAGGCGTCAGGGCGATGAGCAGTTCTTC,CASRRQGDEQFF
TRBV5-4,TRBJ2-7,.,TRBD1,TGTGCCACCACTACCGGGACAGGCTACGAGCAGTACTTC,CATTTGTGYEQYF
TRBV5-4,TRBJ2-3,.,.,TGTGCCAGCAGCCCCACCTCTAGCAGACCTAGCACAGATACGCAGTATTTT,CASSPTSSRPSTDTQYF
TRBV30,TRBJ2-3,.,.,TGTGCCTGGAGTCCCCTAGTTAGGGCTACAGATACGCAGTATTTT,CAWSPLVRATDTQYF
TRBV12-5,TRBJ2-7,.,TRBD2,TGTGCTAGTGGTTTGGTACCATGCGGGAGGGCTTACGAGCAGTACTTC,CASGLVPCGRAYEQYF
TRBV11-2,TRBJ2-4,.,.,TGTGCCAGCAGCCTCGTAGCCAAAAACATTCAGTACTTC,CASSLVAKNIQYF
TRBV2,TRBJ2-3,.,TRBD2,TGTGCCAGCAGTGAAGTGGGGGGGGGAAGCACAGATACGCAGTATTTT,CASSEVGGGSTDTQYF
TRBV7-2,TRBJ2-7,.,TRBD2,TGTGCCAGCAGCTTACGGGTGTGGAGCGGGGATCCCTACGAGCAGTACTTC,CASSLRVWSGDPYEQYF
TRBV10-1,TRBJ1-5,few,.,TGCGCCAGCAGTGAAACGGGACACCTCGTTCAGCCCCAGCATTTT,CASSETGHLVQPQHF
TRBV27,TRBJ1-3,many,.,TGTGCCAGCAGTTTATATGGGGGAGTTCTGGACACCATATATTTT,CASSLYGGVLDTIYF
TRBV7-3,TRBJ2-3,.,TRBD2,TGTGCCAGCAGCCTGACTAGCGGAGCCACAGATACGCAGTATTTT,CASSLTSGATDTQYF
TRBV11-1,TRBJ2-4,once,TRBD1,TGTGCCAGCAGCCAGGGGGTCCGTGGCATTCAGTACTTC,CASSQGVRGIQYF
TRBV9,TRBJ1-2,.,TRBD1,TGTGCCAGCAACCGACCGGGACAGGGGGCACTTGGCTACACCTTC,CASNRPGQGALGYTF
TRBV7-9,TRBJ2-1,few,.,TGTGCCAGCAGCTTAAGCCTAGCCGAGGGAGGTGAGCAGTTCTTC,CASSLSLAEGGEQFF
TRBV5-6,TRBJ2-1,once,.,TGTGCCAGCAGCTCGGGAGTGGGAAATGAGCAGTTCTTC,CASSSGVGNEQFF
TRBV27,TRBJ2-7,.,.,TGTGCCAGCAGGAGACAGTTGAGAGGCGAGCAGTACTTC,CASRRQLRGEQYF
TRBV13,TRBJ1-1,.,.,TGTGCCAGCAGCTTTACCGGGACGGTGAACACTGAAGCTTTCTTT,CASSFTGTVNTEAFF
TRBV5-1,TRBJ2-3,.,TRBD2,TGCGCCAGCAGCTTCATAGCGGGAGGCAACACAGATACGCAGTATTTT,CASSFIAGGNTDTQYF
TRBV2,TRBJ1-2,.,.,TGTGCCAGCAGTCTCGACTCCTCAGGAGGCTACACCTTC,CASSLDSSGGYTF
TRBV7-2,TRBJ2-3,few,TRBD2,TGTGCCAGCAGCTTATTTGGGGAGGGAGGAGATACGCAGTATTTT,CASSLFGEGGDTQYF
TRBV28,TRBJ1-2,.,.,TGTGCCAGCACCCCGAGGGCCCTCCATGGGGACACCTTC,CASTPRALHGDTF
TRBV5-4,TRBJ2-2,.,.,TGTGCCAGCAGCCTCAGGACAGACCTCACCGGGGAGCTGTTTTTT,CASSLRTDLTGELFF
TRBV19,TRBJ1-4,.,.,TGTGCCAGTAGTAGATCGGTCTCAACTAATGAAAAACTGTTTTTT,CASSRSVSTNEKLFF
TRBV2,TRBJ2-3,.,.,TGTGCCAGCAGCTTAGGGGGTACGAGCACAGATACGCAGTATTTT,CASSLGGTSTDTQYF
TRBV6-5,TRBJ1-2,once,.,TGTGCCTCCACCCAGGGGAACTATGGCTACACCTTC,CASTQGNYGYTF
TRBV18,TRBJ2-6,once,.,TGTGCCAGCTCACCAAACTCAGGCGTCTCTGGGGCCAACGTCCTGACTTTC,CASSPNSGVSGANVLTF
TRBV5-1,TRBJ1-4,few,TRBD1,TGCGCCAGCAGCATTGAGGGGGCGGACAATGAAAAACTGTTTTTT,CASSIEGADNEKLFF
TRBV6-5,TRBJ2-5,once,TRBD1,TGTGCCAGCAGTTCAACCGGGACAGGGGGCGAAGAGACCCAGTACTTC,CASSSTGTGGEETQYF
TRBV12-5,TRBJ2-5,.,.,TGTGCTAGTGCCACCACAGGGACGCTACAAGAGACCCAGTACTTC,CASATTGTLQETQYF
TRBV28,TRBJ2-7,few,.,TGTGCCAGCAGTTCCCCTGCCTCAGGGAGAGAGCAGTACTTC,CASSSPASGREQYF
TRBV9,TRBJ1-2,.,.,TGTGCCAGTGAAACAGGGCAGGGGATCGACTACACCTTC,CASETGQGIDYTF
TRBV28,TRBJ2-3,.,.,TGTGCCAGCACCTCGGGGGCAGATACGCAGTATTTT,CASTSGADTQYF
TRBV4-3,TRBJ1-2,.,TRBD1,TGCGCCAGCAGCCGGGACAGGGTCTTTCGTGGCTACACCTTC,CASSRDRVFRGYTF
TRBV27,TRBJ2-1,.,.,TGTGCCAGCAGTTCCCGGGACTCCTTAGGACAGTTCTTC,CASSSRDSLGQFF
TRBV27,TRBJ2-2,.,TRBD2,TGTGCCAGCAGTTTAAAGGGACTAGCGGGGGGGAACACCGGGGAGCTGTTTTTT,CASSLKGLAGGNTGELFF